The 20 T cell receptor beta chains given below trace back to one sample, sequenced in a study of shared clonotypes between healthy human individuals. Positive CCR7 selection of CD45RO-negative cells yielded the naive CD8 cells, and terminally differentiated effector memory CD45RA+ cells were excluded. Assay used: immunoSEQ multiplex PCR; TCRdb lists only in-frame clones, some missing. This sample yields around 2,000,000 clones, of which roughly 94% are seen a single time; 1% to 1.5% belongs to the top ten. Sequencing was done on a sample of naive CD8+ T cells sorted from blood. These receptors were taken from a young man in good health.

The rearrangement joins TRBV11-2 to TRBJ2-2; TRBD2 matches at 8 bases. Germline loops: CDR1 SGHAT, CDR2 FQNNGV. J lost 3 bases, V lost 5 bases, and 14 bases had no gene match. This CDR3 has 18 residues. The CDR3 DNA reads TGTGCCAGCAGCCCGGGGGGATCGGGACTAGACGACACCGGGGAGCTGTTTTTT. Translation gives CASSPGGSGLDDTGELFF.

The chain joins TRBV29-1 to TRBJ2-1; 8 positions match TRBD2. Germline V gives CDR1 SQVTM, CDR2 ANQGSEA. The V segment lost 1 base and the J segment 4 bases; nucleotides outside the gene matches: 6. This CDR3 comprises 15 residues. DNA of the CDR3: TGCAGCGTTGAAGCCTGGCCTAGCGGGTACAATGAGCAGTTCTTC. It specifies CSVEAWPSGYNEQFF.

The gene calls are TRBV19 and TRBJ1-5; D perhaps matches TRBD1 (6 bases). The CDR3 totals 15 residues. Between the trimmed V and J ends, which lost 4 bases and 5 bases, there was a span of 15 bases. The germline gives CDR1 LNHDA, CDR2 SQIVND (reference sequence). The CDR3 DNA follows: TGTGCCAGTAGTACGATGTGGACAGCATATCAGCCCCAGCATTTT. This translates into CASSTMWTAYQPQHF.

The chain employs TRBV4-1 and TRBJ1-5; no firm D call. Germline-derived CDR1 and CDR2 are MGHRA and YSYEKL. V gave up 2 bases and J gave up 4 bases, with 9 bases separating them. The CDR3 is 14 amino acids. This CDR3 reads CASSQFMANQPQHF. Written as DNA, the CDR3 is TGCGCCAGCAGCCAATTTATGGCGAATCAGCCCCAGCATTTT.

The V call is TRBV27, the J call TRBJ1-5; 8 positions agree with TRBD1. Germline V gene sequence: CDR1 MNHEY, CDR2 SMNVEV (reference sequence). V lost 4 bases to trimming and J lost 7 bases; unmatched junction nucleotides: 9. CDR3 length equals 15 residues. The CDR3 nucleotides are TGTGCCAGCAGTTGGGGCAGGGGGCTCGAGCAGCCCCAGCATTTT. Translating gives CASSWGRGLEQPQHF.

The chain couples TRBV19 to TRBJ2-1, with TRBD1 matching over 11 bases. Germline CDR1 LNHDA, CDR2 SQIVND (reference sequence). The CDR3 loop spans 16 amino acids. Germline trimming cut 3 bases from V and 4 bases from J; bases unmatched to any gene: 5. In nucleotides, the CDR3 is TGTGCCAGTAGTATTCGGACAGGGGGCTTATACAATGAGCAGTTCTTC. It translates to CASSIRTGGLYNEQFF. The full variable domain, with the rest looked up from reference TRBV19 and TRBJ2-1, is DGGITQSPKYLFRKEGQNVTLSCEQNLNHDAMYWYRQDPGQGLRLIYYSQIVNDFQKGDIAEGYSVSREKKESFPLTVTSAQKNPTAFYLCASSIRTGGLYNEQFFGPGTRLTVL.

This clone is a singleton in its sample. Within the sample, other DNA sequences also encode this same CDR3. This chain uses TRBV5-1 with TRBJ2-1, with D unclear. The CDR3 has 13 residues. Germline V gives CDR1 SGHRS, CDR2 YFSETQ. V gave up 0 bases and J gave up 4 bases, with 5 bases separating them. The CDR3 DNA reads as TGCGCCAGCAGCTTGGAGTTGTACAATGAGCAGTTCTTC. Amino acids: CASSLELYNEQFF.

The gene calls are TRBV7-2 and TRBJ2-7; 7 nucleotides agree with TRBD1. V lost 5 bases, J lost 3 bases, and 7 bases stayed unmatched. The CDR3 is made up of 14 amino acids. The V gene's germline CDR1 is SGHTA and CDR2 FQGNSA. The CDR3 is CASSPEGANYEQYF. The CDR3 coding sequence is TGTGCCAGCAGCCCAGAGGGGGCAAACTACGAGCAGTACTTC.

This clone has only one observation. The V gene is TRBV27, the J gene TRBJ2-7; 7 bases are a match to TRBD2. In germline, CDR1 is MNHEY, CDR2 SMNVEV (reference sequence). This CDR3 is 15 amino acids long. Trimming cost V 6 bases and J 0 bases; bases outside gene matches: 8. The CDR3 DNA reads TGTGCCAGCAGAACCGGGACTACGGGCTCCTACGAGCAGTACTTC. It is translated as CASRTGTTGSYEQYF.

The chain couples TRBV5-5 to TRBJ2-7; D not certain. V lost 2 bases and J 0 bases, leaving 9 bases between the germline ends. The length of the CDR3 is 14 residues. Germline V lookup: CDR1 SGHKS, CDR2 YYEKEE (reference sequence). The CDR3 spells CASSFEGLSYEQYF. The DNA for the CDR3 is TGTGCCAGCAGCTTTGAAGGGCTCTCCTACGAGCAGTACTTC. Using reference TRBV5-5 and TRBJ2-7 for the parts outside the CDR3, the full variable domain is DAGVTQSPTHLIKTRGQQVTLRCSPISGHKSVSWYQQVLGQGPQFIFQYYEKEERGRGNFPDRFSARQFPNYSSELNVNALLLGDSALYLCASSFEGLSYEQYFGPGTRLTVT.

The CDR3: CASSADRENEQYF. DNA of the CDR3: TGTGCCAGCAGCGCGGACAGGGAGAACGAGCAGTACTTC. The rearrangement joins TRBV5-6 to TRBJ2-7; TRBD1 agrees at 8 bases. The germline gives CDR1 SGHDT, CDR2 YYEEEE. The CDR3 runs to 13 residues. The trim removed 4 bases at V and 5 bases at J, leaving 5 bases unmatched.

The chain joins TRBV6-5 to TRBJ2-1; TRBD2 aligns across 10 bases. The length of the CDR3 is 14 residues. The trim removed 7 bases at V and 4 bases at J, leaving 4 bases unmatched. The germline gives CDR1 MNHEY, CDR2 SVGAGI. The CDR3, as DNA: TGTGCCAGCACCGCTAGCGGGGGTTACAATGAGCAGTTCTTC. Its protein product is CASTASGGYNEQFF.

Comment on this clone: A much larger clone differs from this one at a single base, so this may be a read error. Other nucleotide sequences in the sample specify the same CDR3. The gene calls are TRBV13 and TRBJ2-7; possible D gene TRBD2, 6 bases. V shed 0 bases and J shed 4 bases, with 7 bases lying between them. The germline V gene has CDR1 PRHDT and CDR2 FYEKMQ (reference sequence). The CDR3 contains 13 residues. CDR3: CASSLGRGYEQYF. The CDR3 DNA follows: TGTGCCAGCAGCTTAGGGCGGGGTTACGAGCAGTACTTC. Full variable domain (remainder filled in from reference TRBV13 and TRBJ2-7): AAGVIQSPRHLIKEKRETATLKCYPIPRHDTVYWYQQGPGQDPQFLISFYEKMQSDKGSIPDRFSAQQFSDYHSELNMSSLELGDSALYFCASSLGRGYEQYFGPGTRLTVT.

The CDR3 region has the DNA TGTGCCAGCAGCTTGCGCGGAGCTAGCGGGAGGGCTTCCTACGAGCAGTACTTC. Its protein is CASSLRGASGRASYEQYF. The chain carries TRBV5-4 and TRBJ2-7, with 12 bases identical to TRBD2. The ends lost 1 base at V and 1 base at J; junction bases unmatched: 9. Germline V gene lookup returns CDR1 SGHNT and CDR2 YYREEE (reference sequence). This CDR3 has 18 amino acids.

V usage is TRBV4-3 and J usage is TRBJ1-2; D is ambiguous. This CDR3 region has 16 residues. V was trimmed by 0 bases and J by 3 bases, leaving 14 bases between them. Germline assignment: CDR1 LGHNA and CDR2 YSLEER. The CDR3 is CASSQDLSGPYYGYTF. CDR3 nucleotide sequence: TGCGCCAGCAGCCAAGACTTGAGCGGGCCGTACTATGGCTACACCTTC.

This chain joins TRBV6-5 and TRBJ2-3; TRBD1 might be the D (6 bases). The V gene lost 7 bases and the J gene lost 0 bases, with 14 bases spanning the gap. Germline V CDR1 and CDR2: MNHEY, SVGAGI. This CDR3 spans 15 amino acids. The CDR3 nucleotides are TGTGCCAGCAAGGGGACAAGACTTAGCACAGATACGCAGTATTTT. It translates to CASKGTRLSTDTQYF.

V is TRBV6-6 and J is TRBJ1-4; D gene ambiguous. Between the trimmed V and J ends, which lost 4 bases and 0 bases, there was a span of 6 bases. Germline loops: CDR1 MNHNY, CDR2 SVGAGI (reference sequence). CDR3 length equals 14 residues. This chain's CDR3 is CASSFEPTNEKLFF. CDR3 bases: TGTGCCAGCAGTTTTGAGCCAACTAATGAAAAACTGTTTTTT.

A word on this clone: The same CDR3 is also encoded by other DNA sequences in this sample. The chain carries TRBV5-1 and TRBJ2-7; D unresolved. The CDR3 loop spans 13 amino acids. Trimming shortened V by 1 base and J by 0 bases, and 5 bases separated the two germline ends. CDR1 is SGHRS and CDR2 is YFSETQ in the germline V gene. In DNA, the CDR3 is TGCGCCAGCAGCTTGATGAGCTCCTACGAGCAGTACTTC. The encoded protein is CASSLMSSYEQYF.

The chain recombines TRBV4-2 with TRBJ2-7; the D gene is possibly TRBD1 (6 bases). Germline loops: CDR1 LGHNA, CDR2 YNFKEQ. With 1 base removed from V and 0 bases from J, the gap between germline ends came to 10 bases. The CDR3 has 15 residues. CDR3 nucleotide sequence: TGTGCCAGCAGCCAAGGACCGGACAGCTCCTACGAGCAGTACTTC. It codes for CASSQGPDSSYEQYF.

The chain joins TRBV2 to TRBJ2-7, with a tentative D call TRBD1 (6 bases). Per germline, CDR1 SNHLY and CDR2 FYNNEI. This CDR3 contains 11 residues. V was trimmed by 9 bases and J by 6 bases, leaving 12 bases between them. The CDR3 DNA sequence: TGTGCCAGTTACAGGGACCCCGAGCAGTACTTC. Its protein product is CASYRDPEQYF.